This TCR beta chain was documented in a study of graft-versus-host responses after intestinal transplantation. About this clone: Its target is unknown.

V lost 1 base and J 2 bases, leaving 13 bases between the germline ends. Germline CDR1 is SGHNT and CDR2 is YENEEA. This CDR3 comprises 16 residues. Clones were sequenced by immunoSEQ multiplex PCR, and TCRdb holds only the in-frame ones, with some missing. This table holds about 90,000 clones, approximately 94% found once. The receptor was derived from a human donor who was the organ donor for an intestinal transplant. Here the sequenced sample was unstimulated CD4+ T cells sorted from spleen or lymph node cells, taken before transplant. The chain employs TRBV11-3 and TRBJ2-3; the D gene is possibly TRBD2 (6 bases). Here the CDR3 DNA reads TGTGCCAGCAGCTTAGGCGGCGGGGCATACACAGATACGCAGTATTTT. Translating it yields CASSLGGGAYTDTQYF.